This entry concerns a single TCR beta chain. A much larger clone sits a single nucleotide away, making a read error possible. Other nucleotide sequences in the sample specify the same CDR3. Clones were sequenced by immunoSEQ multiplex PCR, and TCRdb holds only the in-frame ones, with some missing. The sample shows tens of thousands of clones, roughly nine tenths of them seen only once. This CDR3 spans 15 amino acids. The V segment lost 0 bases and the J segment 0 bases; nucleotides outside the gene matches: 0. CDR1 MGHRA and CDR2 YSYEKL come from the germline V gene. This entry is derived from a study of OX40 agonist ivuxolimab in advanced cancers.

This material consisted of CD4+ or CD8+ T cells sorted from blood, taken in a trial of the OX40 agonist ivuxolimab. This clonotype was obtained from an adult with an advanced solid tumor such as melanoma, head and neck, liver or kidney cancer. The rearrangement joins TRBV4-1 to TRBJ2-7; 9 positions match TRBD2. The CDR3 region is CASSQDSGSSYEQYF. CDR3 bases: TGCGCCAGCAGCCAAGATAGCGGGAGCTCCTACGAGCAGTACTTC.